The clone carrying this T cell receptor beta chain was seen ten or more times. The data originate from a study of spatial heterogeneity in lung cancer. One entry per CDR3 protein, called by TCRdb with MiXCR from the 5' RACE reads. This sample carries some 16,000 distinct CDR3 sequences, 19% of them seen once, and the ten largest clones take less than 8%. Germline values: CDR1 LNHDA, CDR2 SQIVND (reference sequence). Trimming stripped 6 bases from V and 5 bases from J, with 16 bases between. The CDR3 has 14 residues. Time point denoted: blood at routine non-recurrence follow-up after resection. The sequence was collected from a male donor with early-stage non-small cell lung cancer. V and J are TRBV19 and TRBJ1-2; D possibly corresponds to TRBD1 (5 bases). Source: PBMCs, taken at follow-up. CDR3: CASRIQDTAYGYTF. DNA of the CDR3: TGTGCCAGTAGGATCCAGGACACGGCTTATGGCTACACCTTC.